This T cell receptor beta chain originates from a study of sequential checkpoint blockade in melanoma. Study-level information: First-line arms were nivolumab then ipilimumab, or the reverse, randomized 1:1. Both treatment sequences were followed by maintenance nivolumab.

The CDR3 length is 14 residues. The V segment lost 2 bases and the J segment 6 bases; nucleotides outside the gene matches: 1. Germline V gene data show CDR1 as MNHEY and CDR2 as SVGAGI. The treatment was: randomized to nivolumab then ipilimumab (arm A) or the reverse (arm B). None of the patients previously received DNA-damaging chemotherapy. From thawed PBMCs, live CD3+CD8+ cells negative for CD19 and CD56 were sorted. Data came from immunoSEQ multiplex PCR; TCRdb stores just in-frame clones and leaves some out. The sample contains 9,000 to 13,000 clones, 65% to 70% of which appear only once. The chain combines TRBV6-5 with TRBJ1-1, with 12 bases aligning to TRBD1. The clonotype originates from a human donor with melanoma. The sample here was CD8+ T cells sorted from blood (inferred from file names), taken from a patient given nivolumab and ipilimumab in sequence. Written as DNA, the CDR3 is TGTGCCAGCAGTTACGGGACAGGGGGCTCTGAAGCTTTCTTT. It specifies CASSYGTGGSEAFF.